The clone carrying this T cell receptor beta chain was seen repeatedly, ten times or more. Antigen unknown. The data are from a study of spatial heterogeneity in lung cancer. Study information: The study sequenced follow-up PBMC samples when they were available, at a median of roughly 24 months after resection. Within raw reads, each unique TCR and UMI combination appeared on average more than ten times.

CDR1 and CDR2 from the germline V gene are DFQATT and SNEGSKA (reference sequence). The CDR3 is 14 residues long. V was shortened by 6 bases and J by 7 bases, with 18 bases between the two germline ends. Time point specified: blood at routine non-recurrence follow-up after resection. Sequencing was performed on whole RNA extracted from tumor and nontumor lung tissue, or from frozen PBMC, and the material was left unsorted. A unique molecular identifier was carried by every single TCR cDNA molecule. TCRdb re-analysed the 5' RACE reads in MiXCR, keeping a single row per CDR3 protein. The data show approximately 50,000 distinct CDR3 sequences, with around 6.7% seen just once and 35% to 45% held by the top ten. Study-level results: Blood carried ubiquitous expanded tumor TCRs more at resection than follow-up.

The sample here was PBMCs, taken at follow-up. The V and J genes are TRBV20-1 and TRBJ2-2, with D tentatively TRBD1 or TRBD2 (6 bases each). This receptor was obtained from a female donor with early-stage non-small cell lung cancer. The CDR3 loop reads CSAHDRGGRGELFF. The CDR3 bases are TGCAGTGCACATGATCGTGGGGGGCGCGGGGAGCTGTTTTTT.